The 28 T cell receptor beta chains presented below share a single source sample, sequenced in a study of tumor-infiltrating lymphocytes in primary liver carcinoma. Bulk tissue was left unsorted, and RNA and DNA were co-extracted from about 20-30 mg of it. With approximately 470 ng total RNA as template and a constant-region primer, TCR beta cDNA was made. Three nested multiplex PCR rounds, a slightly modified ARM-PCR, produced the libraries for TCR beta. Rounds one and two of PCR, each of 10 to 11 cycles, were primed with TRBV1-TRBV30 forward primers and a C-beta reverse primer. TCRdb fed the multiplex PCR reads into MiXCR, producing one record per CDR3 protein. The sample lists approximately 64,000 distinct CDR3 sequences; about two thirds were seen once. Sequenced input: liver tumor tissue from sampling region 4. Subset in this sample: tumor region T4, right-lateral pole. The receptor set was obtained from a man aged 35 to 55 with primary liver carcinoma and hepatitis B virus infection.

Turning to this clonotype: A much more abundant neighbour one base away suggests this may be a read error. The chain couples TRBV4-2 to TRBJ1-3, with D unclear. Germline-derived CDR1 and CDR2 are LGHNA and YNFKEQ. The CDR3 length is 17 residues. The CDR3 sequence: CACSQERGVYSGNTIYF. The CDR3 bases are TGTGCCTGCAGCCAAGAACGCGGGGTCTACTCTGGAAACACCATATATTTT.

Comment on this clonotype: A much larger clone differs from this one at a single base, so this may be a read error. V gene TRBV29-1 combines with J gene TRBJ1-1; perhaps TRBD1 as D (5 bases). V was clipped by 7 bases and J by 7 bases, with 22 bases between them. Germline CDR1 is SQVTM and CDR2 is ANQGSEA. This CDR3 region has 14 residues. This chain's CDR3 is CSGRRGGEDNEAFF. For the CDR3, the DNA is TGCAGCGGCCGCCGGGGGGGGGAGGACAATGAAGCTTTCTTT.

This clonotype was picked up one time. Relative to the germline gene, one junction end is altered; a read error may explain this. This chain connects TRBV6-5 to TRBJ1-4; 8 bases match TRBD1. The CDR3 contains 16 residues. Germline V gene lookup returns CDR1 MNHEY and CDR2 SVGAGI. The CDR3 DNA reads TGTGCCAGCAGTTACGTACACAGGGGGAGCGATGAAAAATTGTTTTTT. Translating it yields CASSYVHRGSDEKLFF.

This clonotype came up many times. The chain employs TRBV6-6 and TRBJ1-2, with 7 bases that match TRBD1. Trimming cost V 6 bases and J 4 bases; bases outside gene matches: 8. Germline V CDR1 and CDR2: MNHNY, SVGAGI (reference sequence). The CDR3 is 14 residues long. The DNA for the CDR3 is TGTGCCAGCAGCCCCGACAGGGACTTCTATGGCTACACCTTC. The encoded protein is CASSPDRDFYGYTF.

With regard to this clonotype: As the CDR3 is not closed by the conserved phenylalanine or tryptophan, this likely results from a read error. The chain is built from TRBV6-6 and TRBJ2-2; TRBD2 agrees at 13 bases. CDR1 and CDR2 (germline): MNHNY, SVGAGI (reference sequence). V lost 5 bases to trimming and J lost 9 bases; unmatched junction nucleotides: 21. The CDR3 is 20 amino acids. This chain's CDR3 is CASSPLVGLAGPTNTWELFS. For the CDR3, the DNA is TGTGCCAGCAGTCCGCTCGTGGGACTAGCGGGGCCAACGAATACCTGGGAGCTGTTTTCT.

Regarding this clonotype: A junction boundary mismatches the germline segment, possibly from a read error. CDR3 region: CASSFGLNTEAFF. The CDR3 DNA sequence: TGTGCCAGCAGCTTCGGTCTGAACACTGAAGCTTTCTTT. V gene TRBV5-1 combines with J gene TRBJ1-1, with D unresolved. Germline loops: CDR1 SGHRS, CDR2 YFSETQ. The CDR3 loop spans 13 amino acids.

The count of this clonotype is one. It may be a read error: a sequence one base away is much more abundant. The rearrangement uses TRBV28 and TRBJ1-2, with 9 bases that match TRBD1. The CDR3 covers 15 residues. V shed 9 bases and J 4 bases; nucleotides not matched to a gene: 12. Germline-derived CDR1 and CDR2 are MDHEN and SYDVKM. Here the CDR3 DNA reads TGTGCCAGACACCTACCGGGACAGGGAATCTATGGCTACACCTTC. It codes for CARHLPGQGIYGYTF.

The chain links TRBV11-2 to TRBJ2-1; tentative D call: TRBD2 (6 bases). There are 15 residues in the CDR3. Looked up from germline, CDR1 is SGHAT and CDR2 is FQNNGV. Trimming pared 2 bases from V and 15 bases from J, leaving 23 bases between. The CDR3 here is CASSLSTGVDWESFF. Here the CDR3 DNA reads TGTGCCAGCAGCTTAAGTACGGGAGTGGATTGGGAGTCGTTCTTC.

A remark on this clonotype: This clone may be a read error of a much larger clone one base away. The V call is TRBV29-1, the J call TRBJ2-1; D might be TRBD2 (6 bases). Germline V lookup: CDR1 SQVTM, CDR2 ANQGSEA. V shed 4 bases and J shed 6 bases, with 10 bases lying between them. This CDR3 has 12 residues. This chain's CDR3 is CSVVWTTNEQFF. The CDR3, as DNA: TGCAGCGTTGTTTGGACTACCAATGAGCAGTTCTTC.

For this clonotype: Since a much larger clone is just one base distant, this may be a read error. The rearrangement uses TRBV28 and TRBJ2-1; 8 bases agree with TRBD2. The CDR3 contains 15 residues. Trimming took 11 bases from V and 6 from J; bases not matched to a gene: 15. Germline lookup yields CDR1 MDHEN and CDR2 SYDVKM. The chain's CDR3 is CAVRGDPCLPNEQFF. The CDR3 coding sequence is TGTGCCGTGCGGGGGGACCCATGCTTACCCAATGAGCAGTTCTTC. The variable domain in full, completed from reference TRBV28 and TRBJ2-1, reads DVKVTQSSRYLVKRTGEKVFLECVQDMDHENMFWYRQDPGLGLRLIYFSYDVKMKEKGDIPEGYSVSREKKERFSLILESASTNQTSMYLCAVRGDPCLPNEQFFGPGTRLTVL.

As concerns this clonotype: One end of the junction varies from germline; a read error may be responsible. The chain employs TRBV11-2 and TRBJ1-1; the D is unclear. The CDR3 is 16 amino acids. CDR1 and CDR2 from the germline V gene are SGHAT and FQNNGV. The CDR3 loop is CASSRGRAEVLTVAFF. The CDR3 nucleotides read TGTGCCAGCAGCCGAGGTAGGGCAGAGGTCCTCACTGTAGCTTTCTTT.

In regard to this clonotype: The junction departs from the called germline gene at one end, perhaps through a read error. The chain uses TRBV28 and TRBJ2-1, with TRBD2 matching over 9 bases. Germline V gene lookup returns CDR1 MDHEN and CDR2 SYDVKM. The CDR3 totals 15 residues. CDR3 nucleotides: TGTGCCAACACCCCTGCTAGCGGGATCTACAATGAGCAGTTTTTC. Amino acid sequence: CANTPASGIYNEQFF. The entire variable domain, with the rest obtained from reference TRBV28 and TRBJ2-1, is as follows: DVKVTQSSRYLVKRTGEKVFLECVQDMDHENMFWYRQDPGLGLRLIYFSYDVKMKEKGDIPEGYSVSREKKERFSLILESASTNQTSMYLCANTPASGIYNEQFFGPGTRLTVL.

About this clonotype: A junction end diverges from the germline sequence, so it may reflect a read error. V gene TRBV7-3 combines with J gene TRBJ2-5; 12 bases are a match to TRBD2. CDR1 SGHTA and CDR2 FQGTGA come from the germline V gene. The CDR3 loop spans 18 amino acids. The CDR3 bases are TGTGTCAGCAGCTTAGGGACTAGCGGGCCCTCGGTGGTCGAGACCCAGTACTTC. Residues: CVSSLGTSGPSVVETQYF.

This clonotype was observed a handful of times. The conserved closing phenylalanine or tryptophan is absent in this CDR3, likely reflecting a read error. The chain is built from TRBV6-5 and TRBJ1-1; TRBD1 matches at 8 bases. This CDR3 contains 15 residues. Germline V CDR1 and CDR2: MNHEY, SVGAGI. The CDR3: CASSYSRTGSTEAFL. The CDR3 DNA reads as TGTGCCAGTAGTTACTCCCGGACAGGGTCGACTGAAGCTTTCCTT.

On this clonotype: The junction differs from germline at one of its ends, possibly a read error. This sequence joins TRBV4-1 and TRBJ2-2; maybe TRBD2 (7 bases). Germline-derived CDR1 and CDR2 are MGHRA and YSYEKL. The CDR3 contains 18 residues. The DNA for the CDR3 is TGCGCCAGCAGCCAGCCGTTAACTGGTCGGGGGGCGCGCGGGGAGCTGTTCTTT. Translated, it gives CASSQPLTGRGARGELFF.

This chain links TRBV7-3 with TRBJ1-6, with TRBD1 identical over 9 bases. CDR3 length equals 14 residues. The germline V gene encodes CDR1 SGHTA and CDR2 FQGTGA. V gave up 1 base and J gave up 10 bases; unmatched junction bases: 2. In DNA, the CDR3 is TGTGCCAGCAGCTTAAGACAGGGGGACTCACCCCTCCACTTT. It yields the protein CASSLRQGDSPLHF.

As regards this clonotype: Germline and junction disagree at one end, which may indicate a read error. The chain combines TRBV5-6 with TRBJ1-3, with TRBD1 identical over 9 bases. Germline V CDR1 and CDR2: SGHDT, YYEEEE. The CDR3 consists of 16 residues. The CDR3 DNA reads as TGTGCAAGCAGACCCGAGACAGGGGGCTCTGGAAACACCATATATTTT. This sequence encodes CASRPETGGSGNTIYF.

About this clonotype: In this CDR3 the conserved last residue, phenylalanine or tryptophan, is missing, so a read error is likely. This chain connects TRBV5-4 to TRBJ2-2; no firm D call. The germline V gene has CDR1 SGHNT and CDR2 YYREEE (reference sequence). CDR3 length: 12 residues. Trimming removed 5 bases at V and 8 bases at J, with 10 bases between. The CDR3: CASRLWTGELFY. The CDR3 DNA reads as TGTGCCAGCAGGTTATGGACGGGGGAGCTGTTTTAT.

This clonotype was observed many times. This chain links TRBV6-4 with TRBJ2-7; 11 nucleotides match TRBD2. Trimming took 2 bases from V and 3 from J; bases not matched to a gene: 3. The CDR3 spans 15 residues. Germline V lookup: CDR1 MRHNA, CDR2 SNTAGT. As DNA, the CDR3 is TGTGCCAGCAGTGACCCGACTAGCGGGGTCTACGAGCAGTACTTC. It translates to CASSDPTSGVYEQYF.

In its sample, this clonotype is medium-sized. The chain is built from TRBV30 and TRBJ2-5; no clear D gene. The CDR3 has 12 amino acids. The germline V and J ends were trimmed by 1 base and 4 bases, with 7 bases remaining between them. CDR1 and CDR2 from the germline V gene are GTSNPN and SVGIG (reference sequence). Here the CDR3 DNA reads TGTGCCTGGAGTGAGAGCCTAGAGACCCAGTACTTC. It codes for CAWSESLETQYF. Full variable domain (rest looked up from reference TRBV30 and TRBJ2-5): SQTIHQWPATLVQPVGSPLSLECTVEGTSNPNLYWYRQAAGRGLQLLFYSVGIGQISSEVPQNLSASRPQDRQFILSSKKLLLSDSGFYLCAWSESLETQYFGPGTRLLVL.

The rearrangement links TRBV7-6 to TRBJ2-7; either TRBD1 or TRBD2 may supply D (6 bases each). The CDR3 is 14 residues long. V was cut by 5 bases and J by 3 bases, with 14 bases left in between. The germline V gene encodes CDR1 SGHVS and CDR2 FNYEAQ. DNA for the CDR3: TGTGCCAGCAGCCCCACAGGGACTTTCTACGAGCAGTACTTC. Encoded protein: CASSPTGTFYEQYF.

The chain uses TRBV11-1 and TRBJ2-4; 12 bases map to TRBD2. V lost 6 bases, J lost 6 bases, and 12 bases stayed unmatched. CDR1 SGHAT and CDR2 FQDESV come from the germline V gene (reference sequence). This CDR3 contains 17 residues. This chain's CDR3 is CASSFPVTSGSTNIQYF. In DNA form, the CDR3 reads TGTGCCAGCAGTTTTCCCGTGACTAGCGGGAGCACAAACATTCAGTACTTC.

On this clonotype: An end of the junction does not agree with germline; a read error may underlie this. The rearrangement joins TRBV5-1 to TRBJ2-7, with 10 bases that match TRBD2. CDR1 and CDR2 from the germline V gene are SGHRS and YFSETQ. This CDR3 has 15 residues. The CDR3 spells CASSLGLAEIHEQYF. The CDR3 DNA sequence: TGCGCCAGCAGCTTAGGACTAGCGGAGATCCACGAACAGTACTTC.

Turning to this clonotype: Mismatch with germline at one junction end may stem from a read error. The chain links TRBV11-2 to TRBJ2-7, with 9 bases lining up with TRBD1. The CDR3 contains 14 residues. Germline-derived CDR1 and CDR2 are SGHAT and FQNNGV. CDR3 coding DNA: TGTGCCAGTAGCCGGACAGGGGACTCCTACGAGCAATACTTC. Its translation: CASSRTGDSYEQYF.

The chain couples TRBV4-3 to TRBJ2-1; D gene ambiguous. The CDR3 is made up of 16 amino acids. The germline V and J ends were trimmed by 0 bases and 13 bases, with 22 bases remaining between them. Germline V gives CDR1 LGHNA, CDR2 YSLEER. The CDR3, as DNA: TGCGCCAGCAGCCAAGATAGAGTAGACGCCTACAACGAACAGTTCTTC. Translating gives CASSQDRVDAYNEQFF.

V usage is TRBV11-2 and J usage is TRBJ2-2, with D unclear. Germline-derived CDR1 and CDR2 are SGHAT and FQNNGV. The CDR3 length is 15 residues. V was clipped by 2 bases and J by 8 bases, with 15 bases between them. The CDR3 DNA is TGTGCCAGCAGCTTACTTGGAGTGAGCACAGGGGAGCTGTTTTTT. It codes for CASSLLGVSTGELFF.

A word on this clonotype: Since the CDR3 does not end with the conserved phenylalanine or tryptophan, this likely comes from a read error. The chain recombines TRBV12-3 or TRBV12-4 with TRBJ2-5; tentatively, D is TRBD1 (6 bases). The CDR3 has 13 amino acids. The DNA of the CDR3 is TGTGCCAGCAGTTTGTCAGGGGTCGAGAACCAGTACTTA. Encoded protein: CASSLSGVENQYL.

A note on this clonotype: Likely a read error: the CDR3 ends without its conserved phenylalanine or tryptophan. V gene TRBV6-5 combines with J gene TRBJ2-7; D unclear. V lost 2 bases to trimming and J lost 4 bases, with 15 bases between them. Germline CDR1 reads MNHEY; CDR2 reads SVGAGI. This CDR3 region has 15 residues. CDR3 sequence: CASSYSRVVTYEQYL. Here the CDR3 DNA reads TGTGCCAGCAGTTACAGCCGGGTTGTTACATACGAGCAGTACCTC.